This T cell receptor beta chain was recovered during a study of blood T cell repertoires in COVID-19. The method was immunoSEQ multiplex PCR; TCRdb's version includes in-frame clones alone and lacks a portion of them. The table has over 450,000 clones, around 90% seen once; the top ten hold 7.8%. This clone has just one count. Trimming shortened V by 1 base and J by 2 bases, and 9 bases separated the two germline ends. CDR1 and CDR2 (germline): LGHDT, YNNKEL (reference sequence). There are 15 residues in the CDR3. V and J are TRBV3-1 (or the pseudogene TRBV3-2) and TRBJ1-3, with D perhaps TRBD1 (5 bases). Sequencing used peripheral blood. The source of this sequence is a woman aged 45-65 years with COVID-19, enrolled during active disease. The CDR3 sequence: CASSQGGLTGNTIYF. CDR3 nucleotides: TGTGCCAGCAGCCAAGGGGGCCTCACTGGAAACACCATATATTTT.